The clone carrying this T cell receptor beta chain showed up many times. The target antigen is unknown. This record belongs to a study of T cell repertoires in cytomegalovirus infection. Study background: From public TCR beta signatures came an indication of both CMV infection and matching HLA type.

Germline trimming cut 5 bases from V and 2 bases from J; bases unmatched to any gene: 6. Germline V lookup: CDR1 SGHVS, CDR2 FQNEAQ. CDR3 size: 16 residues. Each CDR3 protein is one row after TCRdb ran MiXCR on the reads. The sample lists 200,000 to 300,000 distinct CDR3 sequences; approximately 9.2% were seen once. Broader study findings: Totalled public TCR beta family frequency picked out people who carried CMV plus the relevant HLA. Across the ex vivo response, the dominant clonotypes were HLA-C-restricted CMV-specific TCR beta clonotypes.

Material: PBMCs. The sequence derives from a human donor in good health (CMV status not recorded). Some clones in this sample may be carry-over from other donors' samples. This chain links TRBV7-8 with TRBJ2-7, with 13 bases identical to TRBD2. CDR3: CASSPGLAGPPYEQYF. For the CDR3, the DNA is TGTGCCAGCAGCCCGGGACTAGCGGGACCCCCCTACGAGCAGTACTTC.